This record covers a single T cell receptor beta chain. The data were taken from a study of blood T cells in healthy people across ages. The CDR3 sequence is 17 residues long. J was trimmed by 3 bases and V by 0 bases; bases with no gene match: 5. Germline V gives CDR1 MGHRA, CDR2 YSYEKL. A J-beta primer mix and a sample-barcoded 5' primer were used in a second PCR of about 7 to 12 cycles. A single record per CDR3 protein comes from TCRdb applying MiXCR to the 5' RACE reads. The sample contains more than 1.4 million distinct CDR3 sequences, around 39% of which appear only once. The V and J genes are TRBV4-1 and TRBJ2-1; 10 nucleotides line up with TRBD2. The sequence was obtained from a woman younger than 30 in good health. Sequences were obtained from blood. For the CDR3, the DNA is TGCGCCAGCAGCCAAGACCAGACTAGCGGGCGCTACAATGAGCAGTTCTTC. Its translation is CASSQDQTSGRYNEQFF.